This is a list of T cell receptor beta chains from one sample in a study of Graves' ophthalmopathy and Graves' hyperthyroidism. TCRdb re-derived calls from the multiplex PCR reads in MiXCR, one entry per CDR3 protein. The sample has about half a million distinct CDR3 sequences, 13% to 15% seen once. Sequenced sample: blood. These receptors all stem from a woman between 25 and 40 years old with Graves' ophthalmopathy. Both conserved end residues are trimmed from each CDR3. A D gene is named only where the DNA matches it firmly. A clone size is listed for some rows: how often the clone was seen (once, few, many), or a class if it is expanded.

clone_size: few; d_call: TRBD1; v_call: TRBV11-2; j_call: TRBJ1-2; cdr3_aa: ASSLDVVTGGNYGYT
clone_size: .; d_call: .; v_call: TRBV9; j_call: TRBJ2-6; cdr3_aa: ASSPQTVLSGANVLT
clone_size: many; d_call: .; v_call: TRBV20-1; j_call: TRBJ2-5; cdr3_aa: SARVQIQETQY
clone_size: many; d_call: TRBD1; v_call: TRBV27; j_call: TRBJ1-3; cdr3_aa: ASGTGEGNTIY
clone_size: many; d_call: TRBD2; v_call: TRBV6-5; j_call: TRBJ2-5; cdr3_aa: ASSYPLAGGPVTQY
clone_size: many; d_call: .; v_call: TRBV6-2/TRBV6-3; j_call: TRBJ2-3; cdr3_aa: ASSYSRPSDTQY
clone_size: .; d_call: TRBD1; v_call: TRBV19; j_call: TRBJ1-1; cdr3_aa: ATLTGAGGATEAF
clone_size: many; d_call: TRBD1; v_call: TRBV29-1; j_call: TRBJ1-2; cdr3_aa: SVTGTGGKHGYT
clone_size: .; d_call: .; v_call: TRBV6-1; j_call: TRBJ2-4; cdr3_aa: ASRGTLLAKNIKY
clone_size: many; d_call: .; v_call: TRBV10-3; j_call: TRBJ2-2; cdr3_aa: AISRQGWNGELF
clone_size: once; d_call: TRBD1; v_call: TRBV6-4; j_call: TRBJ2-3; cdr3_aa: ASSHPGQVWTDTQY
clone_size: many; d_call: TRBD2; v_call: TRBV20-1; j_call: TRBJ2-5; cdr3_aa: SARDHRGGRETQY
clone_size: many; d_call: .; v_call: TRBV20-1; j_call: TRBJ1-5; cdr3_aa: SARDPGARNQPQH
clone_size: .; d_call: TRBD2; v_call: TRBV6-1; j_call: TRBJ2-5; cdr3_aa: ASSIQLAGGWETQY
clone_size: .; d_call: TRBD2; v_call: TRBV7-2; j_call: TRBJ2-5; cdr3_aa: ASSFASGGRETQY
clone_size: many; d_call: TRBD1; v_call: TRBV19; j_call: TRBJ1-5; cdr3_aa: ASSIRQGYFNQPQH
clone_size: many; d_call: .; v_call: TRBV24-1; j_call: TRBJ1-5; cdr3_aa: ATSDSKRPGSSQH
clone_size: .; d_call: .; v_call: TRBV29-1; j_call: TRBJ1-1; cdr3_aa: SVVSNTEAF
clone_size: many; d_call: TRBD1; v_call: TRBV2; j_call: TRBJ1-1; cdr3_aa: ASSTRGGQGSEAF
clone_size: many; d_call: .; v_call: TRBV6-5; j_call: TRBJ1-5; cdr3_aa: ASSWMAGDNQPQH
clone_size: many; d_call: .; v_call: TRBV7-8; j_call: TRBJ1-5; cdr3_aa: ASSRWTWKGNQPQH
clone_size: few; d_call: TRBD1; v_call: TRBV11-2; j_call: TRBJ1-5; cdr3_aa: ASSLEQGAVRYINQPQH
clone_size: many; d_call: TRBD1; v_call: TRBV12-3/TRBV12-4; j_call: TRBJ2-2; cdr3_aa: ASSPLFTPGQKTGELF
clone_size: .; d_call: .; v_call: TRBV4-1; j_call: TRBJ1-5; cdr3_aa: ASSRQIGGSQPQH
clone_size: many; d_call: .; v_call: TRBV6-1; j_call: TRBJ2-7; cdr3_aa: ASSQGLAYEQY
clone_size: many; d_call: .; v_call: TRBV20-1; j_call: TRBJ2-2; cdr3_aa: SAREGQGTGELF
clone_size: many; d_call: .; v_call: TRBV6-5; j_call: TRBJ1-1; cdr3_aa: ASRTTAEAF
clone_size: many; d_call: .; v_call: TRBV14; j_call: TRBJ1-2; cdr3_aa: ASSQGSGGLRSNT
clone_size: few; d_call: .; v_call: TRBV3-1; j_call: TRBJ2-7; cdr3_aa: ASSPRRPPVEQY
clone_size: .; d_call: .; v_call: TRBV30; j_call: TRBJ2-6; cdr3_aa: AWSPYGQAQANVLT
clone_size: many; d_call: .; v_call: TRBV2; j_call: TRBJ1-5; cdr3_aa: ASSEEGGNQPQH
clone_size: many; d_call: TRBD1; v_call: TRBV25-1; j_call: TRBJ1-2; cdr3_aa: ASSEWGTAYGYT
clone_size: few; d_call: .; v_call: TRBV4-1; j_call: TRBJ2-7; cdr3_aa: ASSQNRSWGN
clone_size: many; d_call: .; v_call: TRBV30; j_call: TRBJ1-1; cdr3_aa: AWSVLGPTEAF
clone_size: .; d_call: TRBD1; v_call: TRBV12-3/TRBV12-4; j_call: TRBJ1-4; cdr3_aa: ASSGTARAEKLF
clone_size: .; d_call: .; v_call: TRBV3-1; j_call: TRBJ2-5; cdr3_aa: ASSPQVGAQETQY
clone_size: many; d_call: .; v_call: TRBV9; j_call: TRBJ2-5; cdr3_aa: ASSGSGETQY
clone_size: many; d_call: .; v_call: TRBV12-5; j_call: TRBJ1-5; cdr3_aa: ASGPPLGQPQH
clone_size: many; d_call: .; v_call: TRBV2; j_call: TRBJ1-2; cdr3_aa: ASSPTDSLGGYT
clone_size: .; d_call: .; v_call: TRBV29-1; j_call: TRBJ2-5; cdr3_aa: SVLSDRETQY
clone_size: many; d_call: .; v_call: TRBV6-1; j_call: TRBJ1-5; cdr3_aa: ASRRRTDGQPQH
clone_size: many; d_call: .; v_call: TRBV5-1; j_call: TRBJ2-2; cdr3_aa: ASQPRTNTGELF